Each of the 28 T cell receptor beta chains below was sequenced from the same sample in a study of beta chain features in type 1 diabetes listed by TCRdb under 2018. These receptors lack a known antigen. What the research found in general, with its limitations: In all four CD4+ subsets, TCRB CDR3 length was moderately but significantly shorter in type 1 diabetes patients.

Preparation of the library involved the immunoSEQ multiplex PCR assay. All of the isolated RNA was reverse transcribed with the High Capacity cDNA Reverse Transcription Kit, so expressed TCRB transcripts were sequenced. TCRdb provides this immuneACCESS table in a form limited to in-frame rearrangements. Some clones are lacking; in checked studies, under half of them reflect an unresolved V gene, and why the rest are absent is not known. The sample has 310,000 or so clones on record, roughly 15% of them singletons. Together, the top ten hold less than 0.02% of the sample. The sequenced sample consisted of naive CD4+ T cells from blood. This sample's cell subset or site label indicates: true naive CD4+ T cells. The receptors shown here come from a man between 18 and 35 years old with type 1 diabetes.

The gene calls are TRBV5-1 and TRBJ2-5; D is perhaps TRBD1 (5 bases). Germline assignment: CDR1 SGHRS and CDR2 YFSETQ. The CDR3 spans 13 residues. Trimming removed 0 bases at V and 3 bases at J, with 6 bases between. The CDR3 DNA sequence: TGCGCCAGCAGCTTGGGCAGGGAAGAGACCCAGTACTTC. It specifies CASSLGREETQYF.

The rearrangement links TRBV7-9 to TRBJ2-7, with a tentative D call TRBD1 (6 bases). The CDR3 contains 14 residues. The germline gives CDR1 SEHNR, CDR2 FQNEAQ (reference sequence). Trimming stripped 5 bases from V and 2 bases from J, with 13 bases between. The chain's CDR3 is CASSVIQGPYEQYF. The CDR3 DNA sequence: TGTGCCAGCAGCGTGATACAGGGACCCTACGAGCAGTACTTC.

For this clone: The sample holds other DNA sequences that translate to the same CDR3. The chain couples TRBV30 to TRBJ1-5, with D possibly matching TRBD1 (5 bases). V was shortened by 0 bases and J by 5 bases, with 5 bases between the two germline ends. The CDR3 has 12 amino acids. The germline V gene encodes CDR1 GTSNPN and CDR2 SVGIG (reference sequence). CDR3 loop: CAWSVGDQPQHF. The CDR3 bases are TGTGCCTGGAGTGTAGGGGATCAGCCCCAGCATTTT.

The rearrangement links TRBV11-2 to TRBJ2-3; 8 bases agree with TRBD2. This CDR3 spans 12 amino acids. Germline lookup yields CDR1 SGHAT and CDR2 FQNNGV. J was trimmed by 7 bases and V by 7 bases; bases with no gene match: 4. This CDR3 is CASTGGGNTQYF. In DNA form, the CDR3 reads TGTGCCAGCACGGGGGGGGGAAATACGCAGTATTTT.

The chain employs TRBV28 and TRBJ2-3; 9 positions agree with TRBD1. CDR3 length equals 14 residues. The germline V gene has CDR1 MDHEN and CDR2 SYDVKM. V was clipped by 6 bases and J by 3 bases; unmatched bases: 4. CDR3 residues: CASSTGQGTDTQYF. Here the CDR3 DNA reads TGTGCCAGCAGCACGGGACAGGGAACAGATACGCAGTATTTT.

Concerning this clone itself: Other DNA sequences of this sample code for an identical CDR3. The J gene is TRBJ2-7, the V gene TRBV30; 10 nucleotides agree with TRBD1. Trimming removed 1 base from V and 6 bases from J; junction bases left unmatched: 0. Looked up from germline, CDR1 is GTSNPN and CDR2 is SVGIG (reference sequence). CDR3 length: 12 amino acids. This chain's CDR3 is CAWSGTGGEQYF. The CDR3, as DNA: TGTGCCTGGAGTGGGACAGGGGGCGAGCAGTACTTC.

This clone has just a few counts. DNA of the CDR3: TGTGCCAGCAGCTTGAGTTATACTAATGAAAAACTGTTTTTT. This sequence encodes CASSLSYTNEKLFF. The chain carries TRBV7-2 and TRBJ1-4; D is ambiguous. V lost 3 bases and J lost 2, with 7 bases in between. This CDR3 spans 14 amino acids. CDR1 SGHTA and CDR2 FQGNSA come from the germline V gene.

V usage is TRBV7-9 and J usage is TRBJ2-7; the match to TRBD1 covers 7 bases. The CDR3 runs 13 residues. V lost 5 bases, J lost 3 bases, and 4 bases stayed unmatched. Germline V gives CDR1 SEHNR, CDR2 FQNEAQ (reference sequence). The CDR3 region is CASSERTGYEQYF. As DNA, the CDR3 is TGTGCCAGCAGCGAACGGACAGGCTACGAGCAGTACTTC.

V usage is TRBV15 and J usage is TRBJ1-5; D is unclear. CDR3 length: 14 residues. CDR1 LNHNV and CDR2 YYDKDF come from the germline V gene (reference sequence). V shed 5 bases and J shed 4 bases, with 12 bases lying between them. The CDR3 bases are TGTGCCACCAGCCGTGGGCGCTTAAATCAGCCCCAGCATTTT. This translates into CATSRGRLNQPQHF.

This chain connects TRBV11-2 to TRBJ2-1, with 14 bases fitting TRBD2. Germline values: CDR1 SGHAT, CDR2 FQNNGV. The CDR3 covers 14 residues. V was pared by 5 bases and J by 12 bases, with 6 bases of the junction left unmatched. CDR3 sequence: CASSPGLAGDGQFF. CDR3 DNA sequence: TGTGCCAGCAGCCCGGGACTAGCGGGAGACGGGCAGTTCTTC.

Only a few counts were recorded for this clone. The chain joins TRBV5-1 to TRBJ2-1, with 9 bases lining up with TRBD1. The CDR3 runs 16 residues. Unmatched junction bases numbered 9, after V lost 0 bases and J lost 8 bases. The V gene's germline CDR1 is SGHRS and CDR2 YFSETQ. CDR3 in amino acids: CASSLGGTGPGHEQFF. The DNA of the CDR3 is TGCGCCAGCAGCTTGGGGGGGACAGGGCCCGGCCATGAGCAGTTCTTC.

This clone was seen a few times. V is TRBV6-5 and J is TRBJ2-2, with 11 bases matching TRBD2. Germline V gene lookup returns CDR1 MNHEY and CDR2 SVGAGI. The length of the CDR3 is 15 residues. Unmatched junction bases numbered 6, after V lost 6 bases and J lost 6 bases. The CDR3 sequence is CASRIAGGRSGELFF. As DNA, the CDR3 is TGTGCCAGCAGAATAGCGGGGGGGAGATCCGGGGAGCTGTTTTTT.

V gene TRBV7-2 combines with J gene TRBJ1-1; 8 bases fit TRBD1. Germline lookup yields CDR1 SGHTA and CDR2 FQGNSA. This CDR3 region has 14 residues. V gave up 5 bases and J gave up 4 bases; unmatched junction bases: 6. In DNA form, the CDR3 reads TGTGCCAGCAGCCTCGACAGGGGAGTCACTGAAGCTTTCTTT. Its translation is CASSLDRGVTEAFF. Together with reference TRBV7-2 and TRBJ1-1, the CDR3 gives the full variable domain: GAGVSQSPSNKVTEKGKDVELRCDPISGHTALYWYRQSLGQGLEFLIYFQGNSAPDKSGLPSDRFSAERTGGSVSTLTIQRTQQEDSAVYLCASSLDRGVTEAFFGQGTRLTVV.

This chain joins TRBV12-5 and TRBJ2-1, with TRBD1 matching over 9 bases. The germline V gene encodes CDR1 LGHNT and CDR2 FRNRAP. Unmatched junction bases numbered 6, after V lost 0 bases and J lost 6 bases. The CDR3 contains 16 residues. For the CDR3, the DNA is TGTGCTAGTGGTTTGGTACTAGGGACAGGGCGCAATGAGCAGTTCTTC. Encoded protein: CASGLVLGTGRNEQFF.

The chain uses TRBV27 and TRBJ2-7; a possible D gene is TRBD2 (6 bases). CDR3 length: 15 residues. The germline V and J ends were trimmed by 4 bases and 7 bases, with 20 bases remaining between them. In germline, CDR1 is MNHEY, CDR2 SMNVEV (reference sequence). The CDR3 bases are TGTGCCAGCAGTTATCTTGGCGGGAACACGGAAGAGCAGTACTTC. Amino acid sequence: CASSYLGGNTEEQYF.

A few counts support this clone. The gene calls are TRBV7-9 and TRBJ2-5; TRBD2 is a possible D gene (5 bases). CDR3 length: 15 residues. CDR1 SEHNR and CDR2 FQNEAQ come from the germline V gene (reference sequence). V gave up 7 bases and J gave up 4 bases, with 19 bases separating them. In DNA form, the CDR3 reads TGTGCCAGCACCCCCCCTTTCGGGATGGCAGAGACCCAGTACTTC. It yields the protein CASTPPFGMAETQYF. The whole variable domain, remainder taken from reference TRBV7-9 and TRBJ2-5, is DTGVSQNPRHKITKRGQNVTFRCDPISEHNRLYWYRQTLGQGPEFLTYFQNEAQLEKSRLLSDRFSAERPKGSFSTLEIQRTEQGDSAMYLCASTPPFGMAETQYFGPGTRLLVL.

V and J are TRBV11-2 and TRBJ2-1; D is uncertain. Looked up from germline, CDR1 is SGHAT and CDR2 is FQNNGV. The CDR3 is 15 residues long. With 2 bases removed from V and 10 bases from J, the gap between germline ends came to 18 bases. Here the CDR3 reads CASSLSDIMGREQFF. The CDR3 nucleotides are TGTGCCAGCAGCTTAAGTGATATTATGGGCCGAGAGCAGTTCTTC.

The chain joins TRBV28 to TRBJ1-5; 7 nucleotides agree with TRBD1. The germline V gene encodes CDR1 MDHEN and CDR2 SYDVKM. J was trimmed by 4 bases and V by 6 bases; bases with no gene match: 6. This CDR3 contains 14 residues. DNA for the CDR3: TGTGCCAGCAGCTCGACAGGGAGGAATCAGCCCCAGCATTTT. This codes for CASSSTGRNQPQHF.

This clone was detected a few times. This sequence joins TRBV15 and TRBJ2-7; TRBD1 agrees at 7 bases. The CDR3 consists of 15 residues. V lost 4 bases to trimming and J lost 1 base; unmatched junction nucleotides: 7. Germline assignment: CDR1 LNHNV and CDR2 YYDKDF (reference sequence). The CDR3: CATSTARDRSYEQYF. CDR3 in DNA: TGTGCCACCAGCACCGCCCGGGACAGATCCTACGAGCAGTACTTC. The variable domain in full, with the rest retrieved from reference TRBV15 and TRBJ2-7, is DAMVIQNPRYQVTQFGKPVTLSCSQTLNHNVMYWYQQKSSQAPKLLFHYYDKDFNNEADTPDNFQSRRPNTSFCFLDIRSPGLGDTAMYLCATSTARDRSYEQYFGPGTRLTVT.

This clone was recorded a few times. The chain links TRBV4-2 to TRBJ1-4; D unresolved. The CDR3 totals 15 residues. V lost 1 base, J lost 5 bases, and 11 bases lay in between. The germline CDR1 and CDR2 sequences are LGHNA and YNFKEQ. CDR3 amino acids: CASSQATAINEKLFF. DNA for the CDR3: TGTGCCAGCAGCCAAGCTACAGCAATAAATGAAAAACTGTTTTTT.

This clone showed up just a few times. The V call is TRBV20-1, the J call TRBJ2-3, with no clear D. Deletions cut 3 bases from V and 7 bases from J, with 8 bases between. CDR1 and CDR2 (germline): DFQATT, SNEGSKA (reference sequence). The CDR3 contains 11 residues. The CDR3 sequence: CSASPLNTQYF. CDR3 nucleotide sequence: TGCAGTGCTAGTCCTCTTAATACGCAGTATTTT.

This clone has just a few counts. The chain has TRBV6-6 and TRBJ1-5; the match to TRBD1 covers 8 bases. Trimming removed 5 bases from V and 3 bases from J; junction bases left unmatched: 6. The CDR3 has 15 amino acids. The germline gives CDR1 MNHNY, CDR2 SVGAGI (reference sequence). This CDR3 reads CASSLGTGLNQPQHF. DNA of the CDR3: TGTGCCAGCAGTCTAGGGACAGGACTCAATCAGCCCCAGCATTTT.

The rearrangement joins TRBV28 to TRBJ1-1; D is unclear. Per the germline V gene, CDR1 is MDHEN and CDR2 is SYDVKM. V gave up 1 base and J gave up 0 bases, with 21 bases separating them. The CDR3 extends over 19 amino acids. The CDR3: CASSLYWQENLSLNTEAFF. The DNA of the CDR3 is TGTGCCAGCAGTTTATACTGGCAGGAAAATCTGAGTTTGAACACTGAAGCTTTCTTT.

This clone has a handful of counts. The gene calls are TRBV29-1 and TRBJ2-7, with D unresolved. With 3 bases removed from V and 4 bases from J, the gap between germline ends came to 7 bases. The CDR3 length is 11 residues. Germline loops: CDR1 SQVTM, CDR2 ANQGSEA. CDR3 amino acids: CSVEGPYEQYF. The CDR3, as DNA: TGCAGCGTTGAGGGCCCTTACGAGCAGTACTTC.

Written as DNA, the CDR3 is TGTGCCAGCAGCTCTCCAGCGGGGGGCCAAGAGACCCAGTACTTC. This translates into CASSSPAGGQETQYF. The V gene is TRBV11-2, the J gene TRBJ2-5; 9 bases map to TRBD2. This CDR3 spans 15 amino acids. Germline V CDR1 and CDR2: SGHAT, FQNNGV. After removal of 4 bases from V and 1 base from J, the junction contained 4 bases not matched to a gene.

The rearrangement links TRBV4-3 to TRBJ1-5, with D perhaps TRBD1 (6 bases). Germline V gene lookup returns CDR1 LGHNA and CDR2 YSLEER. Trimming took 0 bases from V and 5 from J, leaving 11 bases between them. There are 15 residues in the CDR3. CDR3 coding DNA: TGCGCCAGCAGCCAAGATATGGCAGGGGATCAGCCCCAGCATTTT. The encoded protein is CASSQDMAGDQPQHF.

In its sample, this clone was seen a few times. DNA of the CDR3: TGTGCCAGTAGCCCGGGACTCAAGCAGCCCCAGCATTTT. It yields the protein CASSPGLKQPQHF. The rearrangement joins TRBV19 to TRBJ1-5, with D maybe TRBD1 (5 bases). CDR1 and CDR2 from the germline V gene are LNHDA and SQIVND (reference sequence). Deletions cut 6 bases from V and 7 bases from J, with 13 bases between. CDR3 size: 13 residues.

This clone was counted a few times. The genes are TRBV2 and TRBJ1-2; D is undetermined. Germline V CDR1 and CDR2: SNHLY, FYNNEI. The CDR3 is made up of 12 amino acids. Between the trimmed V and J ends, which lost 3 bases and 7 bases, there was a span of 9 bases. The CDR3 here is CASSDHGSGYTF. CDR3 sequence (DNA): TGTGCCAGCAGTGATCATGGGAGTGGCTACACCTTC.